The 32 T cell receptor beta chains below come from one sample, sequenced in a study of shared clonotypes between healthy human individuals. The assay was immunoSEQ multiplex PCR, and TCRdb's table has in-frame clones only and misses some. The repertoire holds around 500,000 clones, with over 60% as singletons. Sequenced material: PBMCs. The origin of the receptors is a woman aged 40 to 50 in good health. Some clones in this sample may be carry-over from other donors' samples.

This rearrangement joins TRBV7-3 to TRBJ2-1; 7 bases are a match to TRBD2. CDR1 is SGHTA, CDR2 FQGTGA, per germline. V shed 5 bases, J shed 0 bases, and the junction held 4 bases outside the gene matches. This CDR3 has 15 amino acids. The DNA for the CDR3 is TGTGCCAGCAGCCCAGGGAGGGCCTCCTACAATGAGCAGTTCTTC. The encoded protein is CASSPGRASYNEQFF.

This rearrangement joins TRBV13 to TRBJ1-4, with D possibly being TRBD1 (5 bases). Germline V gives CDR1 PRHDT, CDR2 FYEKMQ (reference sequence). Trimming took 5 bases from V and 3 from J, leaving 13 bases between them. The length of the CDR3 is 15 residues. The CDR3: CASSPGSAPNEKLFF. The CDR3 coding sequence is TGTGCCAGCAGCCCAGGGAGCGCTCCTAATGAAAAACTGTTTTTT. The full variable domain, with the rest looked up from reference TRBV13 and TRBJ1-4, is AAGVIQSPRHLIKEKRETATLKCYPIPRHDTVYWYQQGPGQDPQFLISFYEKMQSDKGSIPDRFSAQQFSDYHSELNMSSLELGDSALYFCASSPGSAPNEKLFFGSGTQLSVL.

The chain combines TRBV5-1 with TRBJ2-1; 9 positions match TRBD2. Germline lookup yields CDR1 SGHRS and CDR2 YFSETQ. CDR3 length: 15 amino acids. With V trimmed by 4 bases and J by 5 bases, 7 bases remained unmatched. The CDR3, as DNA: TGCGCCAGCAGCCTTAGCGGGAGTGACAACAATGAGCAGTTCTTC. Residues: CASSLSGSDNNEQFF.

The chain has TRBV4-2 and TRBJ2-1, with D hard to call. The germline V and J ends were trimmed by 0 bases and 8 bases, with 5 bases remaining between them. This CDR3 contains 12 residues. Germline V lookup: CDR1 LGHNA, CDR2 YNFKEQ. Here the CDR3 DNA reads TGTGCCAGCAGCCAAGATACTCATGAGCAGTTCTTC. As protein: CASSQDTHEQFF.

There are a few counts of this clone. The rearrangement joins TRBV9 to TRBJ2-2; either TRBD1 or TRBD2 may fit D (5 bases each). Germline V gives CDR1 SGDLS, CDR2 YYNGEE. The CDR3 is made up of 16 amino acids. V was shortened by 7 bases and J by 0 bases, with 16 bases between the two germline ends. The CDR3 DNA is TGTGCCAGCGGGTCGTGGGACCGCGCGAACACCGGGGAGCTGTTTTTT. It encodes CASGSWDRANTGELFF.

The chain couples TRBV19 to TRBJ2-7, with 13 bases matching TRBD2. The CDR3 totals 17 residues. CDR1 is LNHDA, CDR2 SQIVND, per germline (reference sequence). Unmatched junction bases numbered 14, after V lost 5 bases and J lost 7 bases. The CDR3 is CASSPSLGLAGVSEQYF. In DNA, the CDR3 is TGTGCCAGTAGTCCATCTTTAGGACTAGCGGGAGTGAGTGAGCAGTACTTC.

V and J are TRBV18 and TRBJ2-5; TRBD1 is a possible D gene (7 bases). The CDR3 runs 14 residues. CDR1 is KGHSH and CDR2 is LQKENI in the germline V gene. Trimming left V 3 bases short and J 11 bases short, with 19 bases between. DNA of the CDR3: TGTGCCAGCTCACCGACAGGGTCTAAACGGGAGCAGTACTTC. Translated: CASSPTGSKREQYF.

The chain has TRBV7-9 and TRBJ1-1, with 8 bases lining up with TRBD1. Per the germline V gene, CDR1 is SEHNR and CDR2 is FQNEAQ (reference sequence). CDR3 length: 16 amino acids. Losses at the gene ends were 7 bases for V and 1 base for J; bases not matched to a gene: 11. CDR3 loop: CASTRGRGQANTEAFF. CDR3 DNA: TGTGCCAGCACCCGTGGTAGGGGACAGGCGAACACTGAAGCTTTCTTT.

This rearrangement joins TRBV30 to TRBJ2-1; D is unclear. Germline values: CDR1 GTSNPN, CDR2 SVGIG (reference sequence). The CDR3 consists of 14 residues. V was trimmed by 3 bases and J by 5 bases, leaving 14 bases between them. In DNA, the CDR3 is TGTGCCTGGAGCACCAGGAGACCCAACAATGAGCAGTTCTTC. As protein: CAWSTRRPNNEQFF.

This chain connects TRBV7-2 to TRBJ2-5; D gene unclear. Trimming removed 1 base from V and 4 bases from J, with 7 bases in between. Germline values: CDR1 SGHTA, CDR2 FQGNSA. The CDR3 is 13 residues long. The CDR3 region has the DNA TGTGCCAGCAGCTTAGTTTGGCTAGAGACCCAGTACTTC. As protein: CASSLVWLETQYF.

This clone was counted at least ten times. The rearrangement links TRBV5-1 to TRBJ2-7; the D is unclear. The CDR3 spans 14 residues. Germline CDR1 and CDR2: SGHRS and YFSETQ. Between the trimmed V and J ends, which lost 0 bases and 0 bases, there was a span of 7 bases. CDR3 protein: CASSLETSSYEQYF. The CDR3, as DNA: TGCGCCAGCAGCTTGGAGACGTCCTCCTACGAGCAGTACTTC.

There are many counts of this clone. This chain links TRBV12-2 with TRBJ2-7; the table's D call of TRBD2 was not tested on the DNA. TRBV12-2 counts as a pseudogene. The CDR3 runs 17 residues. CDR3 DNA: TGTGCAAGTCGCTTAGCGCTTCTAGCGGGAGTTTGGTACGAGCAGTACTTC. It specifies CASRLALLAGVWYEQYF.

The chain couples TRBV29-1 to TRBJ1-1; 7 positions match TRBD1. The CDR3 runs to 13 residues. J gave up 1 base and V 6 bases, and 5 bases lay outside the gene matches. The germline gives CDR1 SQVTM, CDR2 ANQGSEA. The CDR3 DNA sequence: TGCAGCGTGTCCCGGGACAGGAACACTGAAGCTTTCTTT. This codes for CSVSRDRNTEAFF. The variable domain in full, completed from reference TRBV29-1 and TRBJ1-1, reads SAVISQKPSRDICQRGTSLTIQCQVDSQVTMMFWYRQQPGQSLTLIATANQGSEATYESGFVIDKFPISRPNLTFSTLTVSNMSPEDSSIYLCSVSRDRNTEAFFGQGTRLTVV.

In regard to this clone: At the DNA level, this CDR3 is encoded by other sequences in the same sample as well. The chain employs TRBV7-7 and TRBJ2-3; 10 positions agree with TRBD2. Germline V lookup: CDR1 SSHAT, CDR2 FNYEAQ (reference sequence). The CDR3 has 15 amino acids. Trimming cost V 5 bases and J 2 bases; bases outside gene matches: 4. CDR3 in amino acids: CASSQGLADTDTQYF. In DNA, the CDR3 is TGTGCCAGCAGCCAAGGACTAGCGGACACAGATACGCAGTATTTT.

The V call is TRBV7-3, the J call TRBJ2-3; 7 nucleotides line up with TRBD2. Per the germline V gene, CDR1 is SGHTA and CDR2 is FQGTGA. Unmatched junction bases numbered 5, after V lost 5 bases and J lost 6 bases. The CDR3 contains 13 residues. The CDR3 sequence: CASSRTGGDTQYF. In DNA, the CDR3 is TGTGCCAGCAGCCGCACCGGGGGGGATACGCAGTATTTT. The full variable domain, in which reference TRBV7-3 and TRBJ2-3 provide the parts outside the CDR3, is GAGVSQTPSNKVTEKGKYVELRCDPISGHTALYWYRQSLGQGPEFLIYFQGTGAADDSGLPNDRFFAVRPEGSVSTLKIQRTERGDSAVYLCASSRTGGDTQYFGPGTRLTVL.

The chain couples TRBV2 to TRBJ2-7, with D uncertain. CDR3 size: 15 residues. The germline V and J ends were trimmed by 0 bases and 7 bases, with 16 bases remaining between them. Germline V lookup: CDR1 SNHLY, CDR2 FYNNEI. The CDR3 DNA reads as TGTGCCAGCAGTGAAGCAGGGCAAGGGATGGGTGAGCAGTACTTC. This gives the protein CASSEAGQGMGEQYF.

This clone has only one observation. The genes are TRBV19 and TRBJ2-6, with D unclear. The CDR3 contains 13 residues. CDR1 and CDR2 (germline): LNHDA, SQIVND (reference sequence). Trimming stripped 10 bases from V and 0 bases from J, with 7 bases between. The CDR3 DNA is TGTGCCACCAGATTCTCTGGGGCCAACGTCCTGACTTTC. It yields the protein CATRFSGANVLTF.

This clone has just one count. The CDR3 region is CASSTRDRGSDEQFF. In DNA, the CDR3 is TGTGCCAGCAGTACCCGGGACAGGGGGTCGGATGAGCAGTTCTTC. The chain combines TRBV28 with TRBJ2-1; 11 bases are a match to TRBD1. This CDR3 has 15 amino acids. The V gene end was trimmed by 5 bases and the J gene end by 8 bases; junction bases not matched to a gene: 8. Germline CDR1 reads MDHEN; CDR2 reads SYDVKM. The full variable domain, its missing parts supplied by reference TRBV28 and TRBJ2-1, is DVKVTQSSRYLVKRTGEKVFLECVQDMDHENMFWYRQDPGLGLRLIYFSYDVKMKEKGDIPEGYSVSREKKERFSLILESASTNQTSMYLCASSTRDRGSDEQFFGPGTRLTVL.

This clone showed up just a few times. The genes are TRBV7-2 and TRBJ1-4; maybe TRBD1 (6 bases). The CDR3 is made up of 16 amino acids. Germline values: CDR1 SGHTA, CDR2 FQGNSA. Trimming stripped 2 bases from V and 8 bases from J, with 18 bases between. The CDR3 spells CASSLFPGGSGEKLFF. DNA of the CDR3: TGTGCCAGCAGCTTATTCCCGGGGGGCTCGGGAGAAAAACTGTTTTTT.

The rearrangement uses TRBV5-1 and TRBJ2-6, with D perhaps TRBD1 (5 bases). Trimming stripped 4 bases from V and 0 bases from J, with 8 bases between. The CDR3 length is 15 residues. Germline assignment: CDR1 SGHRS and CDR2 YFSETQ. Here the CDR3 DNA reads TGCGCCAGCAGCGCTGACAGCTCTGGGGCCAACGTCCTGACTTTC. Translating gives CASSADSSGANVLTF.

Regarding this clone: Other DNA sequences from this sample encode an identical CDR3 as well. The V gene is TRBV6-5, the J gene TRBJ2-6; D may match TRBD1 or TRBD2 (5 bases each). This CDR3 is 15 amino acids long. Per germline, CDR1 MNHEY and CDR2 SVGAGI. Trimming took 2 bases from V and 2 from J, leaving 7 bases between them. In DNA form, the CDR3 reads TGTGCCAGCAGTTACGGGGGAGCTGGGGCCAACGTCCTGACTTTC. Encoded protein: CASSYGGAGANVLTF.

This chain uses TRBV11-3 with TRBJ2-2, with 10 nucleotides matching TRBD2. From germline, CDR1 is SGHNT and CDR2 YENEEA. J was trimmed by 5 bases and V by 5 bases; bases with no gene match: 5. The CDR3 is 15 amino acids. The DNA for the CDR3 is TGTGCCAGCAGCCTGGGGACTAGCGAGACCGGGGAGCTGTTTTTT. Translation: CASSLGTSETGELFF. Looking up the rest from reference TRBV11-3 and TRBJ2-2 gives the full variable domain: EAGVVQSPRYKIIEKKQPVAFWCNPISGHNTLYWYLQNLGQGPELLIRYENEEAVDDSQLPKDRFSAERLKGVDSTLKIQPAELGDSAVYLCASSLGTSETGELFFGEGSRLTVL.

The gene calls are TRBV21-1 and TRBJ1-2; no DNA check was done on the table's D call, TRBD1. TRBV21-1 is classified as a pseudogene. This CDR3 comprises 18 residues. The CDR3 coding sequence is TGTGCCAGCAGCCCCTGGACAGCCAACTATGGCTACACCTTGTGCGGCACCTTC. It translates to CASSPWTANYGYTLCGTF.

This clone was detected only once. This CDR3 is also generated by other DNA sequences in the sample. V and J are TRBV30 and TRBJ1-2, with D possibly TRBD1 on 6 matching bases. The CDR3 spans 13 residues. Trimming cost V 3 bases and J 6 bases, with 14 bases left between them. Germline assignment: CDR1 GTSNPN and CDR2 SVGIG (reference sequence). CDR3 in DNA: TGTGCCTGGAGGATCAAGGGGGTCCATGGCTACACCTTC. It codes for CAWRIKGVHGYTF.

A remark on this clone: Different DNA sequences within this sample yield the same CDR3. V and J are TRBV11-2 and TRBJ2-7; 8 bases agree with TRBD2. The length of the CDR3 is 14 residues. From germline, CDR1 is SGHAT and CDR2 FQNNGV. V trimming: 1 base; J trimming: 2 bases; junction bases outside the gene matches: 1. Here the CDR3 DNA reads TGTGCCAGCAGCTTAGCGGGAGGGCCCTACGAGCAGTACTTC. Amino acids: CASSLAGGPYEQYF. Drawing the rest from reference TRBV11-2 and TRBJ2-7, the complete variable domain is EAGVAQSPRYKIIEKRQSVAFWCNPISGHATLYWYQQILGQGPKLLIQFQNNGVVDDSQLPKDRFSAERLKGVDSTLKIQPAKLEDSAVYLCASSLAGGPYEQYFGPGTRLTVT.

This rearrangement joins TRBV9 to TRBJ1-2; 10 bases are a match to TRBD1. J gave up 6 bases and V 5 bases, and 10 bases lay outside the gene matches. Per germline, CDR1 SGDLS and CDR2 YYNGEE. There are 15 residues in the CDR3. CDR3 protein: CASSQFLGTGDGYTF. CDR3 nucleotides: TGTGCCAGCAGTCAATTCCTCGGGACAGGGGATGGCTACACCTTC.

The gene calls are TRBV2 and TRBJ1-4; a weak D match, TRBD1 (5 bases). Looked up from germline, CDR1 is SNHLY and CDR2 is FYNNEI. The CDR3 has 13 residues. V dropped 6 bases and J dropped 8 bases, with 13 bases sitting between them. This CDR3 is CASSPGRDEKLFF. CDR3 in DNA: TGTGCCAGCAGCCCCGGTAGGGACGAAAAACTGTTTTTT.

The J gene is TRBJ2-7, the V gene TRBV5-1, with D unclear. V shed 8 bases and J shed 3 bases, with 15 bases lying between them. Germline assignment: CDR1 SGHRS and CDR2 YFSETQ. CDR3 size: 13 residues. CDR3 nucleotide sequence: TGCGCCAGTGGGGTGGCAGGTGGCTACGAGCAGTACTTC. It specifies CASGVAGGYEQYF.

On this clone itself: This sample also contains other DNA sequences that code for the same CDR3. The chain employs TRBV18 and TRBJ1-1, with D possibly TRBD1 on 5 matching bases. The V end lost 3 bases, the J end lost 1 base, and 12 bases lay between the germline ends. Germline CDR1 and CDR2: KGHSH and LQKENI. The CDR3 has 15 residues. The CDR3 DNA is TGTGCCAGCTCACCTCAGGGAGTTGGGAACACTGAAGCTTTCTTT. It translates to CASSPQGVGNTEAFF.

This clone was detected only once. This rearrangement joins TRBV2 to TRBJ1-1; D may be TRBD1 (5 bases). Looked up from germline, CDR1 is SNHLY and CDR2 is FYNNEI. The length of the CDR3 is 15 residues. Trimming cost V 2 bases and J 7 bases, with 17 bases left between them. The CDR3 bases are TGTGCCAGCAGTGAAAGTGGCAGCAGGGCTAGTGAAGCTTTCTTT. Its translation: CASSESGSRASEAFF.

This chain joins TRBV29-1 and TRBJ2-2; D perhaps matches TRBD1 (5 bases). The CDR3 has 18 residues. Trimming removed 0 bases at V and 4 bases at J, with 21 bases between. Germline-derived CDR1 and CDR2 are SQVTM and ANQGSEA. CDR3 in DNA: TGCAGCGTTGAAGATCCATTAGGCAACAGGCGCGGCACCGGGGAGCTGTTTTTT. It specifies CSVEDPLGNRRGTGELFF.

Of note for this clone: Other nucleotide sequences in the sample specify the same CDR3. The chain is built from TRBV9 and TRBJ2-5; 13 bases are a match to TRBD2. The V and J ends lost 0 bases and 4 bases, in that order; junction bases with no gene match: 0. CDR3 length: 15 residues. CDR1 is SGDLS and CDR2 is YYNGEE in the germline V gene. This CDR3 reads CASSVGLAGGETQYF. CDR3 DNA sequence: TGTGCCAGCAGCGTAGGACTAGCGGGAGGAGAGACCCAGTACTTC. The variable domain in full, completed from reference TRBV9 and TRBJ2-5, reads DSGVTQTPKHLITATGQRVTLRCSPRSGDLSVYWYQQSLDQGLQFLIQYYNGEERAKGNILERFSAQQFPDLHSELNLSSLELGDSALYFCASSVGLAGGETQYFGPGTRLLVL.